Listed below are T cell receptor beta chains from one sample, sequenced in a study of technical replicates of blood from a few donors. Method: immunoSEQ multiplex PCR; TCRdb's copy keeps in-frame clones and lacks some. The sample has about 84,000 clones, roughly 90% seen once. Sequenced: T cells isolated from PBMCs. The receptors derive from a human donor in good health. Each CDR3 is given without its conserved first and last residue.

CDR3 length	V gene	J gene	CDR3 protein
13	TRBV5-1	TRBJ2-7	ASSLVGGSSYEQY
12	TRBV25-1	TRBJ2-7	ASSNSGNSYEQY
12	TRBV6-1	TRBJ1-6	ASSETGVGSPLH
12	TRBV7-9	TRBJ1-2	ASSKDRGTYGYT
11	TRBV6-8	TRBJ2-3	ASSSHREGTQY
14	TRBV5-8	TRBJ1-4	ASSLSLGQGFEKLF
13	TRBV5-1	TRBJ1-1	ASSLGNTGPGEAF
11	TRBV4-1	TRBJ2-3	ASSQEQADTQY
12	TRBV9	TRBJ1-5	ASSAGQDREPQH
14	TRBV13	TRBJ2-1	ASSSRLATIYNEQF
15	TRBV2	TRBJ2-3	ASSEKLTSGGKDTQY